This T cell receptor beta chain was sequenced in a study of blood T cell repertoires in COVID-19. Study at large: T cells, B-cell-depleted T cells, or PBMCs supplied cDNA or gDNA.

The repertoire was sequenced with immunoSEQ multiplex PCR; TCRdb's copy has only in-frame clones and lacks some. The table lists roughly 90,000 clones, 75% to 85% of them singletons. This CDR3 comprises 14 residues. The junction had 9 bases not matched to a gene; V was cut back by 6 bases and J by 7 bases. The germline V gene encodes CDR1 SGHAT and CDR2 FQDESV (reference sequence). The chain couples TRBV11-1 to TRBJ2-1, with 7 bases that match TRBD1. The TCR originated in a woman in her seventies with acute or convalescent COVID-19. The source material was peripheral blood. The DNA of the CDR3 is TGTGCCAGCAGTTATAATCGACAGGGAAATGAGCAGTTCTTC. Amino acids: CASSYNRQGNEQFF.